Below, one TCR beta chain is given with its context. Antigen specificity is unknown. The data derive from a study of vaccination and CD4 T cells after COVID-19. As for treatment: approximately nine-day PBMC culture with coronavirus spike peptide pools or control peptides (ViraFEST assay). Gathering of the CD4+ T cells, from the unexposed donor, took place before the COVID-19 pandemic (2011-2018). ViraFEST expanded antigen-specific T cells with peptide pools, then sequenced TCRs. This CDR3 is 13 amino acids long. Germline CDR1 reads GTSNPN; CDR2 reads SVGIG (reference sequence). The germline V and J ends were trimmed by 8 bases and 4 bases, with 15 bases remaining between them. With the Oncomine TCR Beta short-read assay, DNA from cultured CD4+ T cells was sequenced. Investigators obtained genomic DNA by extraction from cultured CD4+ T cells. TCRdb re-derived calls from the PCR reads in MiXCR, one entry per CDR3 protein. The sample carries approximately 9,500 distinct CDR3 sequences, under 40% recorded once.

Material for sequencing was CD4+ T cells from blood, cultured in vitro. The chain links TRBV30 to TRBJ1-5; the D is unclear. The sequence derives from a human donor in good health. CDR3 loop: CALGTGWNQPQHF. CDR3 sequence (DNA): TGTGCCCTAGGCACGGGGTGGAATCAGCCCCAGCATTTT. The entire variable domain, with the rest obtained from reference TRBV30 and TRBJ1-5, is as follows: SQTIHQWPATLVQPVGSPLSLECTVEGTSNPNLYWYRQAAGRGLQLLFYSVGIGQISSEVPQNLSASRPQDRQFILSSKKLLLSDSGFYLCALGTGWNQPQHFGDGTRLSIL.